These T cell receptor beta chains were read from a single sample in a study of identical twins. One entry per CDR3 protein, called by TCRdb with MiXCR from the 5' RACE reads. The data hold under 1 million distinct CDR3 sequences, with approximately 13% observed a single time. The same data also went into a second study, on yellow fever vaccine responses in identical twins.

Sequenced sample: PBMCs. The receptors were sampled from a woman aged 18-29 years in good health. CDR3s include the opening cysteine and the closing phenylalanine or tryptophan. D genes are given only for firm matches. Some rows have no size entry. The others give once, few or many, or a class for an expanded clone.

v_call	d_call	clone_size	j_call	cdr3_aa	cdr3_nt
TRBV12-3/TRBV12-4	TRBD2	many	TRBJ2-1	CASSLASGNSNEQFF	TGTGCCAGCAGTTTAGCTAGCGGGAATTCCAATGAGCAGTTCTTC
TRBV10-3	.	many	TRBJ1-1	CAISDNFGTATEAFF	TGTGCCATCAGTGATAACTTTGGGACCGCCACTGAAGCTTTCTTT
TRBV27	.	.	TRBJ2-7	CASSCKKIFPWQPPNIRHEQYF	TGTGCCAGCAGTTGCAAGAAAATTTTCCCCTGGCAGCCGCCAAATATAAGGCACGAGCAGTACTTC
TRBV2	.	.	TRBJ1-2	CASTVEGTDNYGYTF	TGTGCCAGCACCGTTGAGGGTACAGACAACTATGGCTACACCTTC
TRBV25-1	.	many	TRBJ2-5	CASSEVGRGYQETQYF	TGTGCCAGCAGTGAAGTAGGCCGGGGGTACCAAGAGACCCAGTACTTC
TRBV28	.	many	TRBJ2-1	CASRDGGSLLYNEQFF	TGTGCCAGCAGAGATGGAGGTAGCCTCCTCTACAATGAGCAGTTCTTC
TRBV27	.	.	TRBJ1-4	CASSFSGHSNEKLFF	TGTGCCAGCAGTTTTTCGGGACACAGTAATGAAAAACTGTTTTTT
TRBV20-1	TRBD2	.	TRBJ2-1	CSARTGGPKNEQFF	TGCAGTGCTAGGACGGGAGGGCCGAAGAATGAGCAGTTCTTC
TRBV2	.	.	TRBJ2-2	CASSETPFVGELFF	TGTGCCAGCAGTGAAACCCCGTTCGTCGGGGAGCTGTTTTTT
TRBV12-3/TRBV12-4	.	many	TRBJ2-7	CASSLQSTLNEQYF	TGTGCCAGCAGTTTACAATCCACTCTCAACGAGCAGTACTTC
TRBV15	TRBD2	.	TRBJ2-7	CATSQGLAGTYEQYF	TGTGCCACCAGTCAAGGACTAGCGGGAACCTACGAGCAGTACTTC
TRBV10-3	.	.	TRBJ2-1	CAISFQGGNEQFF	TGTGCCATCAGTTTCCAGGGGGGCAATGAGCAGTTCTTC
TRBV5-1	.	.	TRBJ1-4	CASSLGTLDEKLFF	TGCGCCAGCAGCTTGGGTACCTTGGATGAAAAACTGTTTTTT
TRBV6-2/TRBV6-3	TRBD1	few	TRBJ2-1	CASSYPPGQGGDEQFF	TGTGCCAGCAGTTACCCTCCGGGACAGGGCGGGGATGAGCAGTTCTTC
TRBV5-1	TRBD2	.	TRBJ2-7	CASSPGLATYYEQYF	TGCGCCAGCAGCCCTGGACTAGCGACATATTACGAGCAGTACTTC
TRBV28	TRBD2	.	TRBJ2-1	CASANRGGPGNEQFF	TGTGCCAGCGCAAACCGGGGGGGCCCGGGCAATGAGCAGTTCTTC
TRBV5-1	.	few	TRBJ1-2	CASSLGAAGIVNYGYTF	TGCGCCAGCAGCTTGGGGGCGGCTGGAATTGTAAACTATGGCTACACCTTC
TRBV20-1	TRBD2	.	TRBJ2-1	CSAISSGGLNEQFF	TGCAGTGCTATCTCTAGCGGGGGGCTGAATGAGCAGTTCTTC
TRBV25-1	TRBD1	.	TRBJ1-6	CASSVGQRNSPLHF	TGTGCCAGCAGTGTGGGACAGCGTAATTCACCCCTCCACTTT
TRBV28	.	.	TRBJ2-1	CASSLQGREQFF	TGTGCCAGCAGTTTACAGGGGAGAGAGCAGTTCTTC
TRBV29-1	.	few	TRBJ2-7	CSVETGISYEQYF	TGCAGCGTTGAGACTGGGATATCCTACGAGCAGTACTTC
TRBV10-1	.	.	TRBJ1-6	CASSELPQGGGSPLHF	TGCGCCAGCAGTGAGTTACCCCAGGGTGGAGGTTCACCCCTCCACTTT
TRBV12-3/TRBV12-4	TRBD1	few	TRBJ1-1	CASTPRGRNTEAFF	TGTGCCAGCACCCCCAGGGGGAGGAACACTGAAGCTTTCTTT
TRBV10-3	.	.	TRBJ2-7	CAANYGGSSYEQYF	TGTGCCGCCAATTACGGGGGAAGCTCCTACGAGCAGTACTTC
TRBV20-1	TRBD2	few	TRBJ2-3	CSARDPTSGLDTQYF	TGCAGTGCTAGAGATCCGACTAGCGGCCTGGATACGCAGTATTTT
TRBV12-3/TRBV12-4	.	.	TRBJ2-1	CASSHLGGGPHNEQFF	TGTGCCAGCAGTCATCTAGGGGGAGGGCCCCACAATGAGCAGTTCTTC
TRBV4-2	.	.	TRBJ2-7	CASSQGLAETYEQYF	TGTGCCAGCAGCCAAGGGTTAGCGGAGACCTACGAGCAGTACTTC
TRBV6-1	.	many	TRBJ2-1	CASSEYGGGGPSNEQFF	TGTGCCAGCAGTGAATACGGCGGAGGGGGCCCTAGCAATGAGCAGTTCTTC
TRBV7-3	.	.	TRBJ2-1	CASSSEAFNEQFF	TGTGCCAGCAGTTCTGAAGCCTTCAATGAGCAGTTCTTC
TRBV12-3/TRBV12-4	.	few	TRBJ1-5	CASSLGGRSNQPQHF	TGTGCCAGCAGTTTAGGGGGCCGAAGCAATCAGCCCCAGCATTTT
TRBV28	TRBD1	.	TRBJ2-5	CASSRRQGREETQYF	TGTGCCAGCAGTAGAAGACAGGGCAGGGAAGAGACCCAGTACTTC
TRBV12-3/TRBV12-4	TRBD1	.	TRBJ2-4	CASNPTGAGIQYF	TGTGCCAGCAATCCGACAGGGGCGGGCATTCAGTACTTC
TRBV12-3/TRBV12-4	.	few	TRBJ1-1	CASWVGNTEAFF	TGTGCCAGCTGGGTGGGGAACACTGAAGCTTTCTTT
TRBV5-1	.	.	TRBJ2-3	CASSLGPPLPPDTQYF	TGCGCCAGCAGCCTGGGACCCCCCCTCCCTCCAGATACGCAGTATTTT
TRBV2	.	.	TRBJ2-2	CASMNGFWTGELFF	TGTGCCAGCATGAACGGCTTTTGGACCGGGGAGCTGTTTTTT
TRBV10-3	.	.	TRBJ2-2	CAIAQQVTGELFF	TGTGCCATCGCCCAACAAGTCACCGGGGAGCTGTTTTTT
TRBV5-1	TRBD2	few	TRBJ2-2	CASSLVLAGGGEGTGELFF	TGCGCCAGCAGCTTGGTGTTAGCGGGAGGAGGCGAGGGCACCGGGGAGCTGTTTTTT
TRBV7-6	TRBD1	few	TRBJ1-6	CASSPRTGPDSPLHF	TGTGCCAGCAGCCCGAGGACAGGGCCAGATTCACCCCTCCACTTT
TRBV7-6	.	.	TRBJ1-1	CASSQEAGPNTEAFF	TGTGCCAGCAGCCAGGAAGCAGGGCCGAACACTGAAGCTTTCTTT
TRBV9	.	many	TRBJ1-1	CASSPQGTEAFF	TGTGCCAGCAGCCCACAGGGCACCGAAGCTTTCTTT
TRBV7-2	.	few	TRBJ1-2	CASSLDRGGAGYGYTF	TGTGCCAGCAGCCTAGATCGTGGGGGGGCCGGCTATGGCTACACCTTC
TRBV12-3/TRBV12-4	TRBD2	.	TRBJ2-1	CASSLSPGTSGGAVYNEQFF	TGTGCCAGCAGTCTATCCCCGGGGACTAGCGGGGGGGCCGTCTACAATGAGCAGTTCTTC
TRBV10-3	.	few	TRBJ2-3	CAATGGGTDTQYF	TGTGCCGCCACAGGAGGGGGGACAGATACGCAGTATTTT
TRBV28	.	few	TRBJ2-1	CASSPYYNEQFF	TGTGCCAGCAGCCCATATTACAATGAGCAGTTCTTC
TRBV6-5	TRBD2	.	TRBJ2-5	CASSYGGTSGGRETQYF	TGTGCCAGCAGTTACGGAGGGACTAGCGGGGGCCGGGAGACCCAGTACTTC
TRBV12-3/TRBV12-4	.	.	TRBJ1-6	CASSLLGAGGSPLHF	TGTGCCAGCAGTTTACTAGGGGCCGGAGGTTCACCCCTCCACTTT
TRBV7-9	.	.	TRBJ2-3	CASSMTALTDTQYF	TGTGCCAGCAGCATGACAGCGCTCACAGATACGCAGTATTTT
TRBV2	TRBD1	.	TRBJ2-3	CASIRTGATDTQYF	TGTGCCAGCATACGGACAGGGGCCACAGATACGCAGTATTTT
TRBV15	.	few	TRBJ2-3	CATSRDWADSDTQYF	TGTGCCACCAGCAGAGATTGGGCCGACTCAGATACGCAGTATTTT
TRBV24-1	.	many	TRBJ1-1	CATSDLRGTEAFF	TGTGCCACCAGTGATTTGCGTGGCACTGAAGCTTTCTTT
TRBV3-1	TRBD2	.	TRBJ2-5	CASSLVGGSGAETQYF	TGTGCCAGCAGCCTTGTAGGCGGGAGTGGTGCAGAGACCCAGTACTTC
TRBV6-5	.	many	TRBJ2-2	CASQFRALGELFF	TGTGCCAGCCAGTTTCGAGCTCTCGGGGAGCTGTTTTTT
TRBV29-1	.	many	TRBJ1-1	CSVGIRGLRTEAFF	TGCAGCGTTGGAATACGGGGGCTGAGGACTGAAGCTTTCTTT